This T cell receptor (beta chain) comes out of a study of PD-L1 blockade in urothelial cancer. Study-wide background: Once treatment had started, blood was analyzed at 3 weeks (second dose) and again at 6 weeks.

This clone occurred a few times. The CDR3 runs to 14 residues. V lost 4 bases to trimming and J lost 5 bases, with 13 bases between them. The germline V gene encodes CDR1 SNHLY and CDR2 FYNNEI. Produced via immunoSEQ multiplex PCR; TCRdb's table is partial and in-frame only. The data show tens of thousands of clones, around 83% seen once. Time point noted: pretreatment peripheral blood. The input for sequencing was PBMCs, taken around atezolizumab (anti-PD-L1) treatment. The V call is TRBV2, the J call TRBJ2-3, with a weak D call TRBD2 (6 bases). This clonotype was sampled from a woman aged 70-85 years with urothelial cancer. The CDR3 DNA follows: TGTGCCAGCAGTGTGAACGGGAGAGGAGATACGCAGTATTTT. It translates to CASSVNGRGDTQYF.